Detailed here is one TCR beta chain. Its target is unknown. This record comes from a study of OX40 agonist ivuxolimab in advanced cancers. As for the study in general: Of mixed ages from about 23 to 90 and averaging roughly 60 years, the group was almost 85% male.

Data came from immunoSEQ multiplex PCR; TCRdb stores just in-frame clones and leaves some out. The sample includes 12,000 or so clones, 84% of them seen just once. The ends were cut back, 3 bases at V and 8 bases at J, with 13 bases in the middle. Germline V lookup: CDR1 LNHDA, CDR2 SQIVND (reference sequence). The CDR3 has 14 amino acids. Points from the study as a whole: CD8+ T cells (on average) carried more expanded clones than CD4+ T cells. Clonal expansion was among the lowest in partial responders at 0.1-3.0 mg/kg, especially CD8+. Low normalized T-cell clonal expansion was additionally recorded for some nonresponders.

The sample was CD4+ or CD8+ T cells sorted from blood, taken in a trial of the OX40 agonist ivuxolimab. The sequence came from an adult with an advanced solid tumor such as melanoma, head and neck, liver or kidney cancer. This chain connects TRBV19 to TRBJ1-4; D is possibly TRBD1 (5 bases). CDR3 sequence (DNA): TGTGCCAGTAGTATTTCCCGGGGGAGAGAAAAACTGTTTTTT. Protein sequence: CASSISRGREKLFF.